Below, one TCR beta chain is given with its context. Its antigen remains unknown. At one end the junction does not follow the germline gene, possibly because of a read error. Uncontrolled infection, other autoimmune disease, pregnancy or lactation barred patients from enrollment. The source material, RNA transcripts, was used to amplify TCR beta CDR3 regions. An initial round of RT-PCR targeting the TCR CDR3 relied on the HTBI primer set. MiXCR was run by TCRdb on the multiplex PCR reads, yielding one entry per CDR3 protein. This table has about 510,000 distinct CDR3 sequences, 40% to 55% appearing once. The sample is drawn from a study of T cells in Graves' hyperthyroidism and ophthalmopathy. Germline values: CDR1 SGHAT, CDR2 FQDESV (reference sequence). The CDR3 length is 14 residues. Study-wide results and limits: Most thyroid-expanded clonotypes above 0.001 were also found in blood.

The V gene is TRBV11-1, the J gene TRBJ2-7; possibly TRBD2 for D (6 bases). The source of this sequence is an adult woman with Graves' disease, either hyperthyroidism or ophthalmopathy (not recorded which). The source material was peripheral blood or thyroid tissue (not recorded which). The CDR3 DNA reads as TGTGCCAGCGGCTTGAGTGGACCGGGAGACGAGCAGTACTTC. Translated: CASGLSGPGDEQYF.